Following are 9 T cell receptor beta chains from one sample sequenced in a study of shared clonotypes between healthy human individuals. The method was immunoSEQ multiplex PCR; TCRdb's version includes in-frame clones alone and lacks a portion of them. The sample records about 2.5 million clones, 85% to 95% being singletons. Sequenced input: naive CD4+ T cells from PBMCs. Subset given: CD45RA+ positively selected. Receptor source: a man aged 18 to 35 in good health. Some clones in this sample may be carry-over from other donors' samples.

A remark on this clone: Other DNA sequences of this sample code for an identical CDR3. This sequence joins TRBV10-3 and TRBJ2-3; 13 bases map to TRBD2. The CDR3 length is 14 residues. The junction had 3 bases not matched to a gene; V was cut back by 6 bases and J by 6 bases. Germline assignment: CDR1 ENHRY and CDR2 SYGVKD. The CDR3 nucleotides are TGTGCCATCAGCCCGGGACTAGCGGGGGATACGCAGTATTTT. Translating gives CAISPGLAGDTQYF.

This clone showed up just once. The sample contains more than one DNA sequence encoding this CDR3. This chain uses TRBV6-6 with TRBJ2-5; tentatively, D is TRBD2 (6 bases). The CDR3 consists of 14 residues. Deletions cut 0 bases from V and 4 bases from J, with 9 bases between. Germline V CDR1 and CDR2: MNHNY, SVGAGI (reference sequence). The CDR3 sequence is CASSYSMGGETQYF. The CDR3 coding sequence is TGTGCCAGCAGTTACTCTATGGGGGGAGAGACCCAGTACTTC.

This clone was seen just once. This rearrangement joins TRBV6-1 to TRBJ1-4; D call uncertain. The CDR3 runs 14 residues. Per germline, CDR1 MNHNS and CDR2 SASEGT. Trimming took off 2 bases at V and 8 bases at J, with 12 bases between the two ends. In DNA, the CDR3 is TGTGCCAGCAGTGAACCACAAAGAAGCGAAAAACTGTTTTTT. It specifies CASSEPQRSEKLFF.

The rearrangement links TRBV19 to TRBJ2-1; the D gene is possibly TRBD2 (5 bases). The CDR3 loop spans 14 amino acids. Trimming pared 6 bases from V and 0 bases from J, leaving 9 bases between. The germline V gene has CDR1 LNHDA and CDR2 SQIVND (reference sequence). The CDR3 is CASRQRSSYNEQFF. The CDR3 DNA reads as TGTGCCAGTAGGCAGCGGAGCTCCTACAATGAGCAGTTCTTC.

V gene TRBV7-9 combines with J gene TRBJ1-2; tentative D call: TRBD1 (6 bases). This CDR3 spans 16 amino acids. The ends were cut back, 4 bases at V and 0 bases at J, with 15 bases in the middle. CDR1 and CDR2 (germline): SEHNR, FQNEAQ (reference sequence). The CDR3 nucleotides are TGTGCCAGCAGCTGGGACCGGACAGCCTCTAACTATGGCTACACCTTC. Its translation: CASSWDRTASNYGYTF.

The rearrangement joins TRBV5-1 to TRBJ2-7; D remains unclear. The CDR3 covers 13 residues. The V end was cut by 2 bases, the J end by 6 bases, with 12 bases between. Per germline, CDR1 SGHRS and CDR2 YFSETQ. The CDR3 bases are TGCGCCAGCAGCTTAGACCGTACGAGCGAGCAGTACTTC. It is translated as CASSLDRTSEQYF.

V gene TRBV7-2 combines with J gene TRBJ2-1; perhaps TRBD1 as D (7 bases). V gave up 6 bases and J gave up 9 bases, with 24 bases separating them. This CDR3 has 16 amino acids. Germline V lookup: CDR1 SGHTA, CDR2 FQGNSA. The CDR3 protein is CASRAPRDSAFAEQFF. The CDR3 nucleotides read TGTGCCAGCAGAGCCCCGCGGGACAGCGCTTTTGCTGAGCAGTTCTTC.

The gene calls are TRBV7-2 and TRBJ2-5; 16 positions match TRBD2. Germline CDR1 SGHTA, CDR2 FQGNSA. The V and J ends lost 5 bases and 7 bases, in that order; junction bases with no gene match: 10. This CDR3 region has 17 residues. CDR3 in amino acids: CASSPPGLAGGPRTQYF. CDR3 DNA sequence: TGTGCCAGCAGCCCCCCGGGACTAGCGGGAGGGCCGAGGACCCAGTACTTC.

V usage is TRBV5-1 and J usage is TRBJ2-7; 14 positions match TRBD2. The CDR3 contains 15 residues. Trimming cost V 4 bases and J 6 bases; bases outside gene matches: 6. Germline CDR1 SGHRS, CDR2 YFSETQ. CDR3 coding DNA: TGCGCCAGCAGCCCGGGCGGACTAGCGGGAGGCGAGCAGTACTTC. Translation: CASSPGGLAGGEQYF.